This T cell receptor beta chain originates from a study of blood T cell repertoires in COVID-19. In the study overall: Sample material is recorded as cDNA or gDNA derived from T cells, B-cell-depleted T cells, or PBMCs.

Trimming took 7 bases from V and 2 from J, leaving 21 bases between them. The CDR3 is 16 amino acids. CDR1 MDHEN and CDR2 SYDVKM come from the germline V gene. Sequencing used immunoSEQ multiplex PCR; TCRdb keeps in-frame clones, though not all of them. Of approximately 400,000 clones listed, about 89% are singletons. Cohort allocation depended upon clinical history that participants reported. Two negative PCRs, clearance, or symptom resolution were required of recovered Cohort 3 donors. The J gene is TRBJ2-7, the V gene TRBV28; no definite D call. Sequenced input: PBMCs or T cells enriched from blood (not recorded which). This receptor was identified in a man aged 30 to 45 who had recovered from COVID-19. The CDR3 DNA follows: TGTGCCAGCACCCTCCGGCCGTTAGCTGTCACCTACGAGCAGTACTTC. Translated, it gives CASTLRPLAVTYEQYF.